The 30 T cell receptor beta chains in this list originate from one sample, sequenced in a study of PD-1 blockade in classical Hodgkin lymphoma. Clones were sequenced by immunoSEQ multiplex PCR, and TCRdb holds only the in-frame ones, with some missing. The table records roughly 29,000 clones, approximately 89% of them present only once. The time point: cycle 4 day 1 (C4D1), after around six weeks of nivolumab. Each patient experienced a relapse that followed autologous stem cell transplantation, and brentuximab vedotin exposure varied. With magnetic negative selection, CD4+ T cells were purified from PBMCs that had been thawed. Sample: CD4+ T cells from blood, taken before the fourth cycle of nivolumab. These receptor sequences come from a human donor with classical Hodgkin lymphoma.

The chain recombines TRBV6-5 with TRBJ2-5; D gene ambiguous. CDR3 length: 14 residues. Germline CDR1 reads MNHEY; CDR2 reads SVGAGI. The V end was cut by 0 bases, the J end by 4 bases, with 9 bases between. The CDR3 reads CASSYSWQLETQYF. The CDR3 nucleotides are TGTGCCAGCAGTTACTCCTGGCAGTTAGAGACCCAGTACTTC.

This clone has only one observation. The CDR3 region has the DNA TGTGCCAGCAGTCACCTAGCGGGAGTTCCCGAGCAGTACTTC. Translation gives CASSHLAGVPEQYF. The chain uses TRBV27 and TRBJ2-7, with 10 positions matching TRBD2. The J segment lost 6 bases and the V segment lost 5 bases, leaving 7 bases of the junction unmatched. Germline CDR1 and CDR2: MNHEY and SMNVEV (reference sequence). This CDR3 comprises 14 residues.

The chain joins TRBV5-1 to TRBJ2-7; D gene unclear. Germline values: CDR1 SGHRS, CDR2 YFSETQ. The CDR3 consists of 13 residues. V lost 4 bases and J 2 bases, leaving 10 bases between the germline ends. DNA of the CDR3: TGCGCCAGCAGCCCGGACCGCCCCTACGAGCAGTACTTC. This gives the protein CASSPDRPYEQYF.

The CDR3 region is CASSPLANRASTEAFF. The CDR3 DNA follows: TGTGCCAGCTCACCACTGGCTAACAGGGCTAGCACTGAAGCTTTCTTT. The genes are TRBV18 and TRBJ1-1, with D tentatively TRBD1 (6 bases). Per the germline V gene, CDR1 is KGHSH and CDR2 is LQKENI. This CDR3 is 16 amino acids long. V was cut by 1 base and J by 4 bases, with 16 bases left in between.

The J gene is TRBJ2-7, the V gene TRBV28; D is unclear. V lost 4 bases and J 2 bases, leaving 18 bases between the germline ends. Germline loops: CDR1 MDHEN, CDR2 SYDVKM. This CDR3 has 16 residues. This CDR3 is CASSSNGYKITYEQYF. Written as DNA, the CDR3 is TGTGCCAGCAGTTCCAATGGGTACAAAATCACCTACGAGCAGTACTTC.

J is TRBJ2-1 and V is TRBV6-6; perhaps D is TRBD1 or TRBD2 (5 bases each). There are 14 residues in the CDR3. The ends were cut back, 2 bases at V and 9 bases at J, with 14 bases in the middle. Germline CDR1 MNHNY, CDR2 SVGAGI (reference sequence). CDR3 amino acids: CASSYGQGRGEQFF. In DNA, the CDR3 is TGTGCCAGCAGTTACGGGCAGGGACGGGGTGAGCAGTTCTTC.

This chain connects TRBV5-4 to TRBJ2-7; a possible D gene is TRBD1 (5 bases). The CDR3 spans 15 residues. Germline CDR1 SGHNT, CDR2 YYREEE (reference sequence). V was cut by 4 bases and J by 2 bases, with 16 bases left in between. This CDR3 is CASSLRAGSPYEQYF. For the CDR3, the DNA is TGTGCCAGCAGCCTCCGCGCAGGGTCCCCCTACGAGCAGTACTTC.

The rearrangement uses TRBV7-2 and TRBJ2-3; D possibly corresponds to TRBD1 (5 bases). The CDR3 has 19 amino acids. V was shortened by 1 base and J by 5 bases, with 25 bases between the two germline ends. Germline V gives CDR1 SGHTA, CDR2 FQGNSA. The CDR3 sequence: CASSLVGVGRVYFIDTQYF. DNA of the CDR3: TGTGCCAGCAGCTTAGTAGGGGTTGGCAGGGTTTATTTCATAGATACGCAGTATTTT.

The chain is built from TRBV4-1 and TRBJ1-1; D gene uncertain. The CDR3 runs 15 residues. V was clipped by 1 base and J by 1 base, with 10 bases between them. Germline CDR1 MGHRA, CDR2 YSYEKL. In DNA form, the CDR3 reads TGCGCCAGCAGCCAAGGGCGGGTCAAGAACACTGAAGCTTTCTTT. This encodes CASSQGRVKNTEAFF.

The chain is built from TRBV7-9 and TRBJ2-2, with D unclear. Trimming took 4 bases from V and 1 from J, leaving 10 bases between them. The CDR3 has 15 residues. Germline V gives CDR1 SEHNR, CDR2 FQNEAQ (reference sequence). The CDR3 region is CASSSISRNTGELFF. The CDR3, as DNA: TGTGCCAGCAGCTCCATCTCGAGGAACACCGGGGAGCTGTTTTTT.

This clone appeared a single time. The chain couples TRBV18 to TRBJ1-1; 9 bases are a match to TRBD1. CDR3 length equals 15 residues. The V segment lost 3 bases and the J segment 5 bases; nucleotides outside the gene matches: 7. Germline-derived CDR1 and CDR2 are KGHSH and LQKENI. CDR3 bases: TGTGCCAGCTCACCCCTAAGTGGGACAGGGACTGAAGCTTTCTTT. Its protein is CASSPLSGTGTEAFF.

For the CDR3, the DNA is TGCGCCAGCAGCCAAGACAGGGGCACTGAAGCTTTCTTT. Translated, it gives CASSQDRGTEAFF. The chain employs TRBV4-3 and TRBJ1-1; D possibly corresponds to TRBD1 (6 bases). The germline CDR1 and CDR2 sequences are LGHNA and YSLEER. The CDR3 has 13 residues. Trimming shortened V by 0 bases and J by 4 bases, and 6 bases separated the two germline ends.

The chain recombines TRBV5-6 with TRBJ1-5, with D perhaps matching TRBD1 (5 bases). This CDR3 has 14 amino acids. Trimming cost V 2 bases and J 7 bases, with 13 bases left between them. Per the germline V gene, CDR1 is SGHDT and CDR2 is YYEEEE. The CDR3 DNA reads TGTGCCAGCAGCTTTTGGCAGGGCCGGCAGCCCCAGCATTTT. Amino acid sequence: CASSFWQGRQPQHF. The variable domain in full, completed from reference TRBV5-6 and TRBJ1-5, reads DAGVTQSPTHLIKTRGQQVTLRCSPKSGHDTVSWYQQALGQGPQFIFQYYEEEERQRGNFPDRFSGHQFPNYSSELNVNALLLGDSALYLCASSFWQGRQPQHFGDGTRLSIL.

The chain recombines TRBV7-2 with TRBJ2-3, with no clear D. V dropped 3 bases and J dropped 0 bases, with 13 bases sitting between them. CDR1 SGHTA and CDR2 FQGNSA come from the germline V gene. CDR3 length equals 16 residues. In DNA, the CDR3 is TGTGCCAGCAGCTTTGATCGGGCCTCTAGCACAGATACGCAGTATTTT. This translates into CASSFDRASSTDTQYF.

The J gene is TRBJ1-1, the V gene TRBV6-5; D might be TRBD1 (6 bases). Germline V gene sequence: CDR1 MNHEY, CDR2 SVGAGI. V was cut by 6 bases and J by 4 bases, with 15 bases left in between. The CDR3 loop spans 14 amino acids. CDR3: CASRTSGARTEAFF. CDR3 nucleotides: TGTGCCAGCAGAACCTCGGGGGCGCGCACTGAAGCTTTCTTT.

In DNA, the CDR3 is TGTGCCAGCAGCTTGGCCGTTAATGAAAAACTGTTTTTT. It translates to CASSLAVNEKLFF. V is TRBV7-3 and J is TRBJ1-4; no firm D call. V was trimmed by 3 bases and J by 4 bases, leaving 6 bases between them. The CDR3 consists of 13 residues. Germline assignment: CDR1 SGHTA and CDR2 FQGTGA.

The V gene is TRBV6-5, the J gene TRBJ2-7; no clear D. CDR1 is MNHEY, CDR2 SVGAGI, per germline. V lost 6 bases and J 4 bases, leaving 10 bases between the germline ends. The CDR3 consists of 12 residues. Here the CDR3 reads CASSQTAYEQYF. Here the CDR3 DNA reads TGTGCCAGCAGCCAAACAGCTTACGAGCAGTACTTC.

The CDR3 region is CASSLRQGEGGNTIYF. CDR3 nucleotide sequence: TGTGCCAGCAGCTTAAGACAGGGGGAGGGGGGAAACACCATATATTTT. The V call is TRBV7-2, the J call TRBJ1-3; 9 bases are a match to TRBD1. The CDR3 runs to 16 residues. Germline CDR1 and CDR2: SGHTA and FQGNSA. The junction had 6 bases not matched to a gene; V was cut back by 2 bases and J by 4 bases.

The V gene is TRBV2, the J gene TRBJ2-5; maybe TRBD2 (6 bases). Per germline, CDR1 SNHLY and CDR2 FYNNEI. V gave up 6 bases and J gave up 4 bases, with 21 bases separating them. This CDR3 contains 16 residues. The chain's CDR3 is CASSPVAGMIGETQYF. DNA of the CDR3: TGTGCCAGCAGCCCTGTGGCGGGAATGATAGGAGAGACCCAGTACTTC.

This clone is a singleton in its sample. The V call is TRBV7-8, the J call TRBJ2-1; a possible D gene is TRBD1 (6 bases). CDR3 length: 17 residues. Trimming shortened V by 5 bases and J by 7 bases, and 24 bases separated the two germline ends. Germline V gene lookup returns CDR1 SGHVS and CDR2 FQNEAQ. For the CDR3, the DNA is TGTGCCAGCAGCCACAAATTAGGGGGTAGGCCAGGGAATGAGCAGTTCTTC. Its translation is CASSHKLGGRPGNEQFF.

The chain carries TRBV2 and TRBJ1-5, with a possible D match to TRBD1 (6 bases). The CDR3 loop spans 16 amino acids. V lost 8 bases and J lost 3, with 20 bases in between. Germline assignment: CDR1 SNHLY and CDR2 FYNNEI. In DNA form, the CDR3 reads TGTGCCAGCGGGGGGCCAAAACAAAGGAACAATCAGCCCCAGCATTTT. Residues: CASGGPKQRNNQPQHF.

This clone was seen a handful of times. CDR3 sequence: CASSLTGVGTEAFF. As DNA, the CDR3 is TGTGCCAGCAGCCTGACAGGGGTGGGAACTGAAGCTTTCTTT. The rearrangement uses TRBV7-9 and TRBJ1-1; TRBD1 aligns across 8 bases. The CDR3 has 14 amino acids. J lost 5 bases, V lost 5 bases, and 7 bases had no gene match. Germline CDR1 is SEHNR and CDR2 is FQNEAQ (reference sequence).

This chain links TRBV19 with TRBJ1-5; D may be TRBD1 (5 bases). CDR1 is LNHDA and CDR2 is SQIVND in the germline V gene (reference sequence). The V gene lost 10 bases and the J gene lost 0 bases, with 16 bases spanning the gap. The CDR3 loop spans 15 amino acids. The CDR3 loop reads CATLSSRDSNQPQHF. The CDR3 coding sequence is TGTGCCACTCTCAGTAGCAGGGATAGCAATCAGCCCCAGCATTTT.

V and J are TRBV2 and TRBJ1-2; D unresolved. The germline gives CDR1 SNHLY, CDR2 FYNNEI. This CDR3 contains 13 residues. V lost 4 bases, J lost 4 bases, and 10 bases lay in between. CDR3 DNA: TGTGCCAGCAGTGCGACCGAAGTCTATGGCTACACCTTC. Its protein is CASSATEVYGYTF.

This clone was detected once. The chain combines TRBV19 with TRBJ2-1, with D possibly being TRBD1 (5 bases). The CDR3 has 15 amino acids. Trimming stripped 1 base from V and 4 bases from J, with 11 bases between. CDR1 is LNHDA, CDR2 SQIVND, per germline (reference sequence). CDR3 nucleotide sequence: TGTGCCAGTAGTATAGTAATAGGACAATACAATGAGCAGTTCTTC. Residues: CASSIVIGQYNEQFF.

V gene TRBV6-6 combines with J gene TRBJ2-7; 7 positions match TRBD1. J was trimmed by 2 bases and V by 4 bases; bases with no gene match: 5. Looked up from germline, CDR1 is MNHNY and CDR2 is SVGAGI (reference sequence). The CDR3 runs 14 residues. This CDR3 is CASSSTTGTYEQYF. CDR3 bases: TGTGCCAGCAGTTCTACGACAGGGACCTACGAGCAGTACTTC.

The rearrangement uses TRBV30 and TRBJ2-7; 9 positions agree with TRBD1. The germline CDR1 and CDR2 sequences are GTSNPN and SVGIG (reference sequence). V shed 4 bases, J shed 3 bases, and the junction held 4 bases outside the gene matches. This CDR3 is 13 amino acids long. The CDR3 nucleotides read TGTGCCTGGAATACAGGGGGCGTCTACGAGCAGTACTTC. It specifies CAWNTGGVYEQYF. The variable domain in full, completed from reference TRBV30 and TRBJ2-7, reads SQTIHQWPATLVQPVGSPLSLECTVEGTSNPNLYWYRQAAGRGLQLLFYSVGIGQISSEVPQNLSASRPQDRQFILSSKKLLLSDSGFYLCAWNTGGVYEQYFGPGTRLTVT.

The CDR3 loop reads CASSIDRGVYGYTF. CDR3 in DNA: TGTGCCAGCTCTATTGACAGGGGGGTCTATGGCTACACCTTC. The gene calls are TRBV2 and TRBJ1-2, with TRBD1 matching over 9 bases. V shed 8 bases and J 4 bases; nucleotides not matched to a gene: 8. In germline, CDR1 is SNHLY, CDR2 FYNNEI. There are 14 residues in the CDR3.

This rearrangement joins TRBV18 to TRBJ2-3; D is possibly TRBD1 (6 bases). The CDR3 has 15 residues. V lost 8 bases, J lost 1 base, and 16 bases lay in between. Germline-derived CDR1 and CDR2 are KGHSH and LQKENI. For the CDR3, the DNA is TGTGCCAGCCTTCAACAGGGCTTGGGCACAGATACGCAGTATTTT. Translation gives CASLQQGLGTDTQYF.

The chain carries TRBV4-3 and TRBJ2-3; 7 bases are a match to TRBD2. The CDR3 has 17 amino acids. Per the germline V gene, CDR1 is LGHNA and CDR2 is YSLEER. J was trimmed by 2 bases and V by 0 bases; bases with no gene match: 8. CDR3 sequence (DNA): TGCGCCAGCAGCCAAGATCAGCCAGCGGGGTACACAGATACGCAGTATTTT. Translation: CASSQDQPAGYTDTQYF.